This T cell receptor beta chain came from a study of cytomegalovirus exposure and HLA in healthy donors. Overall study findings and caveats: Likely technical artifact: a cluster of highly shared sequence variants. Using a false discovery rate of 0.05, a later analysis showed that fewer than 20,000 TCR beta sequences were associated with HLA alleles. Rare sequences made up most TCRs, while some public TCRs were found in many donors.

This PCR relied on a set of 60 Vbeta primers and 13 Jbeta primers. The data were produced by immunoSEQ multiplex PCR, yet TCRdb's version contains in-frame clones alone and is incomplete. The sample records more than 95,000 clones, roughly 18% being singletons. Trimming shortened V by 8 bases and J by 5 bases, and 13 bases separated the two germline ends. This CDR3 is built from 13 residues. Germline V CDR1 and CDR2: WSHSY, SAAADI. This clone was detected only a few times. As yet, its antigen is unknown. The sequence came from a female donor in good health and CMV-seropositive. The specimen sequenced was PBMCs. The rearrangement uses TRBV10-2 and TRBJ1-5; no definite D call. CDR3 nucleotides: TGCGCCAGCCGGAGGTATTTGGATCAGCCCCAGCATTTT. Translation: CASRRYLDQPQHF.